This T cell receptor (beta chain) was observed in a study of control samples from healthy donors and cancer patients. Only in-frame clones appear in the TCRdb table, and some are missing; sequencing was by immunoSEQ multiplex PCR. The data hold some 130,000 clones, with 85% to 95% observed a single time. V was pared by 8 bases and J by 8 bases, with 16 bases between. The length of the CDR3 is 13 residues. CDR1 is SNHLY and CDR2 is FYNNEI in the germline V gene. The chain has TRBV2 and TRBJ2-1, with a possible D match to TRBD1 (7 bases). The source material was PBMCs. The source of this sequence is a man aged 50 to 60 with head and neck cancer. The CDR3 region has the DNA TGTGCCAGCTCCAGGGGGGCCGACGATGAGCAGTTCTTC. Protein: CASSRGADDEQFF.